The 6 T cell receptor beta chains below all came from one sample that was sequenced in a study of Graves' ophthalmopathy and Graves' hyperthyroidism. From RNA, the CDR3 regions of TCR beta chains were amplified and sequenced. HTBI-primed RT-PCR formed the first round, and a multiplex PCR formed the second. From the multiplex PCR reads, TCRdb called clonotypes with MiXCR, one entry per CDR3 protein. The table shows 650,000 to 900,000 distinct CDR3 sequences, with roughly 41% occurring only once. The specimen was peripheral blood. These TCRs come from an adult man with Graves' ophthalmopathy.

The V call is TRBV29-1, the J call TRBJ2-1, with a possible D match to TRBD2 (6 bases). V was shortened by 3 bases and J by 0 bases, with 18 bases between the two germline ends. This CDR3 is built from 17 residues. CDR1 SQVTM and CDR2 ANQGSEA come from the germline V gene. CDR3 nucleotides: TGCAGCGTTGACCTCGCCTCTAGCGATAGCTCCTACAATGAGCAGTTCTTC. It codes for CSVDLASSDSSYNEQFF.

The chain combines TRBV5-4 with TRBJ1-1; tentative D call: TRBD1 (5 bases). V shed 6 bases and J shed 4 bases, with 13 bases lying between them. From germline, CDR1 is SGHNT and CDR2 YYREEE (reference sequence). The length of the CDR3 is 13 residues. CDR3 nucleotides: TGTGCCAGCATTGGGCGGGGACGCACTGAAGCTTTCTTT. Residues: CASIGRGRTEAFF. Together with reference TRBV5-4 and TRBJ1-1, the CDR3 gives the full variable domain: ETGVTQSPTHLIKTRGQQVTLRCSSQSGHNTVSWYQQALGQGPQFIFQYYREEENGRGNFPPRFSGLQFPNYSSELNVNALELDDSALYLCASIGRGRTEAFFGQGTRLTVV.

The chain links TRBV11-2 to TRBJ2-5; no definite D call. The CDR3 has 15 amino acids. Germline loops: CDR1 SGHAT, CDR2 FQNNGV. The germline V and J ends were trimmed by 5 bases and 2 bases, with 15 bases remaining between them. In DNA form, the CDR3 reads TGTGCCAGCAGCCCGAGGATGGGGTCTCAAGAGACCCAGTACTTC. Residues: CASSPRMGSQETQYF.

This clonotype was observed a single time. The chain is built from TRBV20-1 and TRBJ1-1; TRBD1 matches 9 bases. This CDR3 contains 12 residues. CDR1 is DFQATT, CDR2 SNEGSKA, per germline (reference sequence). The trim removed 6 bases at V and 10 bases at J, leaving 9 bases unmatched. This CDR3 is CSALGQGFVAFF. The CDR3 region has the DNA TGCAGTGCCCTTGGACAGGGGTTTGTAGCTTTCTTT.

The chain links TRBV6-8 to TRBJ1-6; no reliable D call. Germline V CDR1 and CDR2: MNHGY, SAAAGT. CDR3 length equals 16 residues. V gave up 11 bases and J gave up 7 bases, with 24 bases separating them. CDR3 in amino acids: CALVACSYCMNSPLHF. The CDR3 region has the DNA TGTGCCTTGGTTGCGTGCTCCTATTGCATGAATTCACCCCTCCACTTT.

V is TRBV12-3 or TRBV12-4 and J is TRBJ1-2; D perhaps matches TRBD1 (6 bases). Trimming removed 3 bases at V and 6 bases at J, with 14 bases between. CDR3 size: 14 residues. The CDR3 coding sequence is TGTGCCAGCAGTTTTTTTACAGGGAGGAATGGCTACACCTTC. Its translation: CASSFFTGRNGYTF.